Below, one TCR beta chain is given with its context. With 60 Vbeta and 13 Jbeta primers, the PCR was carried out. Produced via immunoSEQ multiplex PCR; TCRdb's table is partial and in-frame only. The sample carries roughly 120,000 clones, approximately 80% recorded once. This sample was included in a study of cytomegalovirus exposure and HLA in healthy donors. Deletions cut 4 bases from V and 3 bases from J, with 10 bases between. The germline V gene encodes CDR1 LGHNA and CDR2 YSLEER. This CDR3 has 14 amino acids. The TCR comes from a woman aged 25-40 years in good health and CMV-seronegative. The chain couples TRBV4-3 to TRBJ2-1; D is uncertain. The sequenced sample consisted of PBMCs. For the CDR3, the DNA is TGCGCCAGCAGCCGGGCGAAAGGCTACAATGAGCAGTTCTTC. This encodes CASSRAKGYNEQFF.